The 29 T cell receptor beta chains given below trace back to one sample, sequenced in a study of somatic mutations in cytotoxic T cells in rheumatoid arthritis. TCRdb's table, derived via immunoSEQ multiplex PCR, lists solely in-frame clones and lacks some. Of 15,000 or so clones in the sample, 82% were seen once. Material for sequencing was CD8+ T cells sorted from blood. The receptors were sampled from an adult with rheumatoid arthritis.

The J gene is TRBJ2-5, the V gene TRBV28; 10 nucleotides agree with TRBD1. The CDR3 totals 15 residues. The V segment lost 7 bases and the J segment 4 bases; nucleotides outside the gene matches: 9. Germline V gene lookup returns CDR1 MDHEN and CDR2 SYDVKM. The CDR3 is CASTAGQGEAETQYF. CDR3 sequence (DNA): TGTGCCAGCACCGCCGGACAGGGGGAAGCAGAGACCCAGTACTTC.

Here the CDR3 DNA reads TGTGCCAGCAGCGTCGGCGATCAGCCCCAGCATTTT. This codes for CASSVGDQPQHF. V gene TRBV9 combines with J gene TRBJ1-5; D remains unclear. Trimming left V 2 bases short and J 5 bases short, with 5 bases between. CDR3 length: 12 residues. CDR1 and CDR2 (germline): SGDLS, YYNGEE.

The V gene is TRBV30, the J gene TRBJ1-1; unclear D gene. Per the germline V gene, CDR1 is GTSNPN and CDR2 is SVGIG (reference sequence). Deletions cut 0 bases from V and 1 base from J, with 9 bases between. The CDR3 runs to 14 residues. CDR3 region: CAWSVTQANTEAFF. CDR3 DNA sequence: TGTGCCTGGAGTGTGACGCAGGCGAACACTGAAGCTTTCTTT. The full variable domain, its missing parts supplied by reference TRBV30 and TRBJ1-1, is SQTIHQWPATLVQPVGSPLSLECTVEGTSNPNLYWYRQAAGRGLQLLFYSVGIGQISSEVPQNLSASRPQDRQFILSSKKLLLSDSGFYLCAWSVTQANTEAFFGQGTRLTVV.

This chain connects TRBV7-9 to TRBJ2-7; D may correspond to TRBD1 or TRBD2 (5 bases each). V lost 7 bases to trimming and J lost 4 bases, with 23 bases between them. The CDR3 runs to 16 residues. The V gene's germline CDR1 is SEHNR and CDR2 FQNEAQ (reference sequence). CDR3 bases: TGTGCCAGCACCCCCCTCGTTGGTCAGGGACCGTACGAGCAGTACTTC. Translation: CASTPLVGQGPYEQYF. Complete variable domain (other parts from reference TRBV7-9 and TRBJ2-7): DTGVSQNPRHKITKRGQNVTFRCDPISEHNRLYWYRQTLGQGPEFLTYFQNEAQLEKSRLLSDRFSAERPKGSFSTLEIQRTEQGDSAMYLCASTPLVGQGPYEQYFGPGTRLTVT.

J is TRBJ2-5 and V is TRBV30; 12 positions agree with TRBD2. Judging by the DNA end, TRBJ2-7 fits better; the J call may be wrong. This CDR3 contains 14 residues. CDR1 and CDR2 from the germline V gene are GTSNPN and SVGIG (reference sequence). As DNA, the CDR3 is TGTGCCTGGAGTGTGACTAGCGGGAGAAGCGAGCAGTACTTC. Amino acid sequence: CAWSVTSGRSEQYF.

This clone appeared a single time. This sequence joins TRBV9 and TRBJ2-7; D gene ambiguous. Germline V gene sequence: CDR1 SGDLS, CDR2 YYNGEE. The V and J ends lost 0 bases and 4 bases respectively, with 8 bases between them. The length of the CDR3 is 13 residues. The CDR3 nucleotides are TGTGCCAGCAGCGTAGCAGTAGGATACGAGCAGTACTTC. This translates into CASSVAVGYEQYF.

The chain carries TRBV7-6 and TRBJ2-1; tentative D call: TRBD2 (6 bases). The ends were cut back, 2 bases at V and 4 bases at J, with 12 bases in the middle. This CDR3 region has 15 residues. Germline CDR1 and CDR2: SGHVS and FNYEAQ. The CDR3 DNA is TGTGCCAGCAGCTTAAGTCTAGCGTCTTACAATGAGCAGTTCTTC. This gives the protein CASSLSLASYNEQFF.

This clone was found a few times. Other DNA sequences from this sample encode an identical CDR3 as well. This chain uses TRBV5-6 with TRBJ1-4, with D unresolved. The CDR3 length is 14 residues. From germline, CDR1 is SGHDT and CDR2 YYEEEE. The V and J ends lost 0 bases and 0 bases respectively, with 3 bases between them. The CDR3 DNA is TGTGCCAGCAGCTTGGTAGCAACTAATGAAAAACTGTTTTTT. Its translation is CASSLVATNEKLFF. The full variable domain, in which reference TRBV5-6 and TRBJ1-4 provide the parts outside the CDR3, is DAGVTQSPTHLIKTRGQQVTLRCSPKSGHDTVSWYQQALGQGPQFIFQYYEEEERQRGNFPDRFSGHQFPNYSSELNVNALLLGDSALYLCASSLVATNEKLFFGSGTQLSVL.

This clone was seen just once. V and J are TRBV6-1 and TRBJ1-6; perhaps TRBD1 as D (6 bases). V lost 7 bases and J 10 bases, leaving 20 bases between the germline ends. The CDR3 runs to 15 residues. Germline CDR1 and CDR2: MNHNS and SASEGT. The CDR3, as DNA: TGTGCCAGCAATCCAACCGGGACAAGGAACTCACCCCTCCACTTT. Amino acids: CASNPTGTRNSPLHF.

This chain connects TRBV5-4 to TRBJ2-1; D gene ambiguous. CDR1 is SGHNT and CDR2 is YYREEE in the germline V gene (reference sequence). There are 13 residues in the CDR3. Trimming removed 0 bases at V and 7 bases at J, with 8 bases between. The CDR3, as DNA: TGTGCCAGCAGCTTGGTCGTCCAAAATGAGCAGTTCTTC. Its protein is CASSLVVQNEQFF.

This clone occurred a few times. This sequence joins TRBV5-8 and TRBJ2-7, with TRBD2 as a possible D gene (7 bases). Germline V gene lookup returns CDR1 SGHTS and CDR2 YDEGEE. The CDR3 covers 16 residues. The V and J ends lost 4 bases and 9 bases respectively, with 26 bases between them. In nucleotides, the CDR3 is TGTGCCAGCAGCCCGCGGGGGCTGCGGGGTCTTGGGGTGCAGTACTTC. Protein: CASSPRGLRGLGVQYF. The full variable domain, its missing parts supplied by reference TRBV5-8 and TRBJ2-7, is EAGVTQSPTHLIKTRGQQATLRCSPISGHTSVYWYQQALGLGLQFLLWYDEGEERNRGNFPPRFSGRQFPNYSSELNVNALELEDSALYLCASSPRGLRGLGVQYFGPGTRLTVT.

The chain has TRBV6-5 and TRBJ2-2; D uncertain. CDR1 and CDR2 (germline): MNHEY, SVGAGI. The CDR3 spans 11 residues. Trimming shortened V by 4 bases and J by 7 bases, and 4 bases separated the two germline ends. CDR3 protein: CASSWYGELFF. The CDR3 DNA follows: TGTGCCAGCAGTTGGTACGGGGAGCTGTTTTTT.

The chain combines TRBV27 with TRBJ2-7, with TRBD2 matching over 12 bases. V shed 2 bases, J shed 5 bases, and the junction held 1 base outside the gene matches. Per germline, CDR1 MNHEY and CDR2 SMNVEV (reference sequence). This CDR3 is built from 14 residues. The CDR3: CASSLRLAGDEQYF. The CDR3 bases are TGTGCCAGCAGTTTAAGACTAGCGGGAGACGAGCAGTACTTC.

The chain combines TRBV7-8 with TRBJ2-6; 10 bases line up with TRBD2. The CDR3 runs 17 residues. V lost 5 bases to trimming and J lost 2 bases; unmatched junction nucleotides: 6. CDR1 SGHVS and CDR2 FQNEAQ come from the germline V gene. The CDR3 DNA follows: TGTGCCAGCAGCCGCAGCGGGAGGGCCGCTGGGGCCAACGTCCTGACTTTC. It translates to CASSRSGRAAGANVLTF. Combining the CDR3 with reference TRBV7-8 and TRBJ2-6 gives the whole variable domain GAGVSQSPRYKVAKRGQDVALRCDPISGHVSLFWYQQALGQGPEFLTYFQNEAQLDKSGLPSDRFFAERPEGSVSTLKIQRTQQEDSAVYLCASSRSGRAAGANVLTFGAGSRLTVL.

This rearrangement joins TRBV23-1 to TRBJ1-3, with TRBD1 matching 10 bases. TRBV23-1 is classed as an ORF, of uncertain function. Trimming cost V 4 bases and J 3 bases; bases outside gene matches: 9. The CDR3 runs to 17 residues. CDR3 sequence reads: CASSPQTGGGFGNTIYF. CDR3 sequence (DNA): TGCGCCAGCAGTCCTCAGACAGGGGGCGGCTTTGGAAACACCATATATTTT.

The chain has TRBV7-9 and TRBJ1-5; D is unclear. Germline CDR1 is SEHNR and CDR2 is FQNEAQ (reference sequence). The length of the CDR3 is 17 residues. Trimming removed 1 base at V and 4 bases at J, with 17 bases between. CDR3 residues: CASSLGYWAENNQPQHF. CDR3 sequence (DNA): TGTGCCAGCAGCTTAGGTTACTGGGCAGAGAATAATCAGCCCCAGCATTTT.

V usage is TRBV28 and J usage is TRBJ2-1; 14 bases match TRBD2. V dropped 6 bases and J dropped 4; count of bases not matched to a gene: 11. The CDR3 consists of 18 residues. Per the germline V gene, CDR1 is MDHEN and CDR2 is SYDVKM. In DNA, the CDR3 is TGTGCCAGCAGATCTAGCGACGGACTAGCGGGAGGATACAATGAGCAGTTCTTC. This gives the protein CASRSSDGLAGGYNEQFF. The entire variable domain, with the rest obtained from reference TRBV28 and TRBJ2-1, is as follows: DVKVTQSSRYLVKRTGEKVFLECVQDMDHENMFWYRQDPGLGLRLIYFSYDVKMKEKGDIPEGYSVSREKKERFSLILESASTNQTSMYLCASRSSDGLAGGYNEQFFGPGTRLTVL.

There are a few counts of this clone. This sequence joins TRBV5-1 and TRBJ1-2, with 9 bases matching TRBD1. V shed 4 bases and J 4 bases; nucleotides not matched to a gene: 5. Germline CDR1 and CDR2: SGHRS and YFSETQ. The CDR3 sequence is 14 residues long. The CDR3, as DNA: TGCGCCAGCAGCGCCCAGGACAGGGGCTATGGCTACACCTTC. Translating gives CASSAQDRGYGYTF.

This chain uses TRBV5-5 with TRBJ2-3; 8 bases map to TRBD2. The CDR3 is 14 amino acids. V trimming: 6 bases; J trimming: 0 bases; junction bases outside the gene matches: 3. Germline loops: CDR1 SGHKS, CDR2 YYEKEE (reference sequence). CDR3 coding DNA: TGTGCCAGCAAGCGGGAGACTAGCACAGATACGCAGTATTTT. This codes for CASKRETSTDTQYF.

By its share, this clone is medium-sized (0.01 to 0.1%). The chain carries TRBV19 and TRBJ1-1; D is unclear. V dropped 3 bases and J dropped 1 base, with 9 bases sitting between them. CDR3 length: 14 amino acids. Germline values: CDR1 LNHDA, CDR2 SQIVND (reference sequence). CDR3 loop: CASSIGLWNTEAFF. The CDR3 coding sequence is TGTGCCAGTAGTATCGGGCTGTGGAACACTGAAGCTTTCTTT. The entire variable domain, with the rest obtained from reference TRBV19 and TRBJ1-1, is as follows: DGGITQSPKYLFRKEGQNVTLSCEQNLNHDAMYWYRQDPGQGLRLIYYSQIVNDFQKGDIAEGYSVSREKKESFPLTVTSAQKNPTAFYLCASSIGLWNTEAFFGQGTRLTVV.

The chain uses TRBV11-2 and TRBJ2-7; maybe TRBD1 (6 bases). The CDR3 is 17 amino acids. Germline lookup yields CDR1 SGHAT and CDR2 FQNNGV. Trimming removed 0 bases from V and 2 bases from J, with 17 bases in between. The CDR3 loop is CASSLDGGTTITYEQYF. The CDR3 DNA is TGTGCCAGCAGCTTAGATGGGGGCACGACAATCACCTACGAGCAGTACTTC.

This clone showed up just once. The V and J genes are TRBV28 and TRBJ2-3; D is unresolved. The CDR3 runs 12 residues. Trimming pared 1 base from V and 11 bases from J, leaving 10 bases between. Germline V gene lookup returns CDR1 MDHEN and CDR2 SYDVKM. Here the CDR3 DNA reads TGTGCCAGCAGTTTATACCGGGCCTTGCAGTATTTT. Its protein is CASSLYRALQYF.

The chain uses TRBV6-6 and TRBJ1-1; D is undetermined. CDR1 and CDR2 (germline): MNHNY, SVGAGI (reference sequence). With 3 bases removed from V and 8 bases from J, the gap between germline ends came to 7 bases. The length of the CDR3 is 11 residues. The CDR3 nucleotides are TGTGCCAGCAGTTATGGGGAGGAAGCTTTCTTT. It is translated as CASSYGEEAFF.

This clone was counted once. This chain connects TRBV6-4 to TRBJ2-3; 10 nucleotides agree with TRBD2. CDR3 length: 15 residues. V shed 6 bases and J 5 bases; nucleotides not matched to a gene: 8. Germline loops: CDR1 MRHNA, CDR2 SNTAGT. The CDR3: CASSPLAGSGDTQYF. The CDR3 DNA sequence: TGTGCCAGCAGCCCACTAGCGGGGAGTGGAGATACGCAGTATTTT.

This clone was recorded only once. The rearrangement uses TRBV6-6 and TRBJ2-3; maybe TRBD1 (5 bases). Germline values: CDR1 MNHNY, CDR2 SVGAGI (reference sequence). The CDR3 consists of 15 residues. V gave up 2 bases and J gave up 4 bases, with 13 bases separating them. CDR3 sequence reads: CASSYLGLEADTQYF. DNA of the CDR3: TGTGCCAGCAGTTACCTGGGGCTCGAGGCAGATACGCAGTATTTT.

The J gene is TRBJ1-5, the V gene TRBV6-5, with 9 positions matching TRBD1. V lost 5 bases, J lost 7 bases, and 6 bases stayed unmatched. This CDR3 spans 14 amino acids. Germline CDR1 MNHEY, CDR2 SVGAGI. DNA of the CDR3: TGTGCCAGCAGTACGGGACAGGGAAGCCAGCCCCAGCATTTT. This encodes CASSTGQGSQPQHF.

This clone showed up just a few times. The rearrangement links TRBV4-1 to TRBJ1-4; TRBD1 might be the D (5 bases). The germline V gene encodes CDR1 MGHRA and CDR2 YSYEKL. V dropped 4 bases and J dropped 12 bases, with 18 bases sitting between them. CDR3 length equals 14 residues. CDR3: CASSLGIGGRELFF. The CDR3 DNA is TGCGCCAGCAGCCTTGGTATCGGGGGACGGGAACTGTTTTTT.

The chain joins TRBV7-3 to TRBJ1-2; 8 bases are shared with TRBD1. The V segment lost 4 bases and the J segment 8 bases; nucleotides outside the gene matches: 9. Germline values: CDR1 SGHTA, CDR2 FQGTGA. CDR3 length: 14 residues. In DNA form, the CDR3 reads TGTGCCAGCAGCTCCGGGCAGGGGGCGTCGGGCTACACCTTC. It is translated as CASSSGQGASGYTF.

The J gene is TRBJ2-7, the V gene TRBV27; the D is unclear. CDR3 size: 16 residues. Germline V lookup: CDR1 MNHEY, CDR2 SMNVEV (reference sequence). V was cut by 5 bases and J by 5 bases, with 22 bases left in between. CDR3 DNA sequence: TGTGCCAGCAGTCCCCTCGCGGTGGTCAGTTTGGACGAGCAGTACTTC. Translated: CASSPLAVVSLDEQYF.